This T cell receptor beta chain was sequenced for a study of T cells in Graves' hyperthyroidism and ophthalmopathy. Study-wide results and limits: Among clonotypes expanded in thyroid above 0.001, most were also found in blood. Before onset, by a median of around six months, the model predicted ophthalmopathy.

Duration under 3 months, a NOSPECS grade of at least 4, and a Clinical Activity Score of at least 3 characterized the ophthalmopathy patients. Germline CDR1 is SGHAT and CDR2 is FQNNGV. This CDR3 has 13 residues. RNA transcripts served as the template for amplifying TCR beta CDR3 regions. A set of HTBI primers served as the primers for a first-round RT-PCR of the TCR CDR3. Each CDR3 protein is one row after TCRdb ran MiXCR on the multiplex PCR reads. In the table there are around 600,000 distinct CDR3 sequences, more than 15% of which are singletons. Turning to this clonotype: Its antigen is undetermined. The junction does not match germline at one end; this may be a read error.

The chain joins TRBV11-2 to TRBJ2-4; 7 bases match TRBD1. The receptor was derived from a woman in her thirties or forties with Graves' ophthalmopathy. The sequencing sample was made of blood. The CDR3 DNA is TGTGCCAGCAGCTCCCTCCTTTACAGGGGCCATCACTTC. Its protein product is CASSSLLYRGHHF.